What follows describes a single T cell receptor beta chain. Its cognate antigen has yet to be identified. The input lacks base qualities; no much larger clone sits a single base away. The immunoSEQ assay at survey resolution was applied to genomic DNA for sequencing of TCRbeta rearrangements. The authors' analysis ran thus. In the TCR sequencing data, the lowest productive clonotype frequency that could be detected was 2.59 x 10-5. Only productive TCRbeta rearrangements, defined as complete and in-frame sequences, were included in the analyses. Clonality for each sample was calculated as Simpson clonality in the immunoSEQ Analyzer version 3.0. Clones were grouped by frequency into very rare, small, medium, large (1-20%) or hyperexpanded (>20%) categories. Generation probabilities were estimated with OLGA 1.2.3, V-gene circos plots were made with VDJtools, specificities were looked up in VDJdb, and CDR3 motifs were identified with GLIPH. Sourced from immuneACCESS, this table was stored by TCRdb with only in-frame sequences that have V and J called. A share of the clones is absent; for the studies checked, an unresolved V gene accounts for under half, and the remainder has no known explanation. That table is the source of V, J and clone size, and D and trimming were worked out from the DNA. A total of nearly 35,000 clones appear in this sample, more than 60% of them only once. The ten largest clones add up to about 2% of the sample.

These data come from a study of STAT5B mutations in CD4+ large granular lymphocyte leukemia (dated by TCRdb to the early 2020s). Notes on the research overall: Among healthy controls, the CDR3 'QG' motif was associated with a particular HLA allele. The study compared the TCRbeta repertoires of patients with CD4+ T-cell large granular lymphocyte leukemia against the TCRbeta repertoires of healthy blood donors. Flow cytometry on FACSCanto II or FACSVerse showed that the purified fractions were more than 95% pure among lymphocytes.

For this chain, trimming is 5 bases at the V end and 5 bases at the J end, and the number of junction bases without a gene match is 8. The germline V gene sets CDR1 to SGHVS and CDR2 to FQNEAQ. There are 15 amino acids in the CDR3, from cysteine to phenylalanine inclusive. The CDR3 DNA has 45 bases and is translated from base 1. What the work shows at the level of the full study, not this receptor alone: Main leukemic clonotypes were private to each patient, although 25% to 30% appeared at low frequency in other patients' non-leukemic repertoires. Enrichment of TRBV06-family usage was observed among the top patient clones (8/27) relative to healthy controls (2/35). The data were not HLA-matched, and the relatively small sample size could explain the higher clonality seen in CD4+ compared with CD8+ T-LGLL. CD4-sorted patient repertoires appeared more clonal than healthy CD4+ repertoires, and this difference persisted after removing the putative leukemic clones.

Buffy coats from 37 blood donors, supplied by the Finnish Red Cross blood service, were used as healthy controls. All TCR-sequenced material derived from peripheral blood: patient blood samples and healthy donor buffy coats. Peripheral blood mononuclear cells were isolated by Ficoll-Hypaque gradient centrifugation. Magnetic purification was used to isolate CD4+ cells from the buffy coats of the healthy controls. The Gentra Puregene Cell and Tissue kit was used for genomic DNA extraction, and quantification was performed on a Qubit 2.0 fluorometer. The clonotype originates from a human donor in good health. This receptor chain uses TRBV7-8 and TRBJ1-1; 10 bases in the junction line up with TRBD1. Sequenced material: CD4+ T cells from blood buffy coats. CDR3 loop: CASSVRDRGMTEAFF. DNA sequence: TGTGCCAGCAGCGTCAGGGACAGGGGAATGACTGAAGCTTTCTTT.